This note documents a single T cell receptor beta chain sequence. The antigen remains unidentified. These data are taken from a study of T cell responses to AZD1222 COVID-19 vaccine. Findings of the study overall: Unmutated variant regions reportedly attract nearly half of all spike-specific TCRs. Regions 160-218 and 743-854 dominated among vaccine-associated CD4 TCRs spanning spike. Donors in the cohort were predominantly white British and more often female, and clonal diversity was possibly underestimated.

Some clones are missing from TCRdb's copy, which holds only in-frame ones; the method was immunoSEQ multiplex PCR. The sample includes roughly 85,000 clones, over 75% of them seen just once. The germline CDR1 and CDR2 sequences are MNHEY and SVGEGT. V lost 5 bases and J 8 bases, leaving 18 bases between the germline ends. The CDR3 spans 15 residues. Pooling was applied to second doses at about 4 or about 12 weeks. The sample here was peripheral blood, taken 28 days after the second AZD1222 dose. The clonotype was recovered from an adult who received the AZD1222 COVID-19 vaccine. The chain is built from TRBV6-2 or TRBV6-3 and TRBJ1-4; D possibly corresponds to TRBD1 (6 bases). This CDR3 reads CASSVLGAPGEKLFF. The CDR3 region has the DNA TGTGCCAGCAGTGTGTTGGGGGCGCCGGGGGAAAAACTGTTTTTT.